This T cell receptor beta chain was recorded in a study of blood T cells in healthy people across ages. Using a J-beta primer mix together with a sample-barcoded 5' primer, a second PCR was run for 7 to 11 cycles. Researchers report that a template-switch adaptor with 12 random nucleotides tagged each cDNA molecule. Every individual sample yielded 2.5 million or more paired-end reads (each containing CDR3). One entry per CDR3 protein, called by TCRdb with MiXCR from the 5' RACE reads. This table holds approximately 690,000 distinct CDR3 sequences, 40% to 45% found once. The study's findings and limits: Long-lived and aged donors differed, with more naive CD4+ cells and higher diversity in the long-lived.

On this clonotype: Its cognate antigen is unknown.

With 3 bases removed from V and 0 bases from J, the gap between germline ends came to 14 bases. The CDR3 loop spans 16 amino acids. Sequenced sample: blood. The receptor was isolated from a man older than 75 in good health. The rearrangement uses TRBV12-3 or TRBV12-4 and TRBJ2-5; no definite D call. CDR3 sequence reads: CASSLRIGVNQETQYF. CDR3 coding DNA: TGTGCCAGCAGTTTGAGGATAGGCGTAAACCAAGAGACCCAGTACTTC.